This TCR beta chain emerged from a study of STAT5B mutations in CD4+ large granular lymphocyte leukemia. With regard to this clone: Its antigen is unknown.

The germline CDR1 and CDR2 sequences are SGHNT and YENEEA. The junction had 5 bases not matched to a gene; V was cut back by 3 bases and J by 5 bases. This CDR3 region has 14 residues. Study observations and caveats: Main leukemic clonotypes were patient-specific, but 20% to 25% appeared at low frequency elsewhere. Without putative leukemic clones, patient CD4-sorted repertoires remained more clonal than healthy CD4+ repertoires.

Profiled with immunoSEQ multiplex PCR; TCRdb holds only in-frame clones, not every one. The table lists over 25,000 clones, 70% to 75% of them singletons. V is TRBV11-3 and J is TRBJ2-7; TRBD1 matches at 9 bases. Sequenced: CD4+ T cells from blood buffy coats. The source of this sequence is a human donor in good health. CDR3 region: CASSLGQGVNEQYF. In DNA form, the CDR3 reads TGTGCCAGCAGCTTGGGACAGGGAGTTAACGAGCAGTACTTC.